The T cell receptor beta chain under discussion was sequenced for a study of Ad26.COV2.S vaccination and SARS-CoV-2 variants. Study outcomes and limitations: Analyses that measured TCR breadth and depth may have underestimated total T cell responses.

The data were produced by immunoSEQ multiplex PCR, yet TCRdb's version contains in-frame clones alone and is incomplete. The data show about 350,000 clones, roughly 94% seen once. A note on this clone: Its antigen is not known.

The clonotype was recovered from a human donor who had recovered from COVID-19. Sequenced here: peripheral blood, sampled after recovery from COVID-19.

The DNA for the CDR3 is TGTGCCAGCAGCCAAAGTAAGGGAATAGGCACTGAAGCTTTCTTT. Protein: CASSQSKGIGTEAFF. V and J are TRBV4-2 and TRBJ1-1; D remains ambiguous. Germline loops: CDR1 LGHNA, CDR2 YNFKEQ. Trimming cost V 2 bases and J 4 bases, with 14 bases left between them. The CDR3 runs 15 residues.